Sequencing of this T cell receptor (beta chain) was carried out in a study of immune evolution from preneoplasia to lung adenocarcinoma. Study-level background: HLA loss of heterozygosity: roughly 6.6% AIS, 15% MIA, roughly 35% ADC, none AAH.

Whole-study findings and limits: Later-stage lesions appeared to have more T cells, more diversity, less clonality. Top clone frequencies peaked in normal lung, apparently declining through invasive adenocarcinoma.

The CDR3 has 14 residues. The V gene's germline CDR1 is LNHDA and CDR2 SQIVND (reference sequence). The V end lost 4 bases, the J end lost 3 bases, and 10 bases lay between the germline ends. Clones were sequenced by immunoSEQ multiplex PCR, and TCRdb holds only the in-frame ones, with some missing. The data contain roughly 7,800 clones, approximately 80% of them singletons. Points on this clone: The target antigen is unknown.

The chain is built from TRBV19 and TRBJ1-5; D remains ambiguous. This TCR derives from a person aged 70 to 79 with lung adenocarcinoma. The sequenced material came from FFPE minimally invasive lung adenocarcinoma tissue. The DNA of the CDR3 is TGTGCCAGTAGTACGGGTAGGGTCAATCAGCCCCAGCATTTT. This translates into CASSTGRVNQPQHF.